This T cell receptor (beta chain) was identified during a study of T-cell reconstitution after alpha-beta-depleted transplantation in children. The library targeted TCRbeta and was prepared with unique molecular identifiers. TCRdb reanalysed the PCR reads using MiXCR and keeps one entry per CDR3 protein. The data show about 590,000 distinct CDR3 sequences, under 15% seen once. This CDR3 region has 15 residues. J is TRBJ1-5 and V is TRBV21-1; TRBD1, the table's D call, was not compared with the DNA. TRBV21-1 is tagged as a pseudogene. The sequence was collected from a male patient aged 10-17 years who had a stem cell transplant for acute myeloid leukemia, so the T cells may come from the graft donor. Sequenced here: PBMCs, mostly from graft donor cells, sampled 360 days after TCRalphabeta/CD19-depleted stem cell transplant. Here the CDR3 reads CASSNGQPRINPQHF. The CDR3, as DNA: TGTGCCAGCAGCAATGGACAGCCCAGGATAAATCCCCAGCATTTT.